This T cell receptor beta chain was sequenced in a study of CD8 T cells in Susac syndrome. After extraction with the RNeasy kit, roughly 0.45 to 1 ug of the RNA was reverse transcribed using random hexamers. TCRdb passed the immunoSEQ multiplex PCR reads through MiXCR, listing each CDR3 protein once. The sample has 150,000 to 200,000 distinct CDR3 sequences; around 94% are singletons. Specimen: CD4+ T cells from PBMCs. The sequence was collected from a human donor in good health.

The CDR3 is CASSSPGSETQYF. The CDR3, as DNA: TGTGCCAGCAGTTCACCGGGGTCAGAGACCCAGTACTTC. The chain combines TRBV6-5 with TRBJ2-5; tentatively, D is TRBD2 (5 bases). V lost 4 bases and J lost 4, with 10 bases in between. In germline, CDR1 is MNHEY, CDR2 SVGAGI. The CDR3 covers 13 residues.